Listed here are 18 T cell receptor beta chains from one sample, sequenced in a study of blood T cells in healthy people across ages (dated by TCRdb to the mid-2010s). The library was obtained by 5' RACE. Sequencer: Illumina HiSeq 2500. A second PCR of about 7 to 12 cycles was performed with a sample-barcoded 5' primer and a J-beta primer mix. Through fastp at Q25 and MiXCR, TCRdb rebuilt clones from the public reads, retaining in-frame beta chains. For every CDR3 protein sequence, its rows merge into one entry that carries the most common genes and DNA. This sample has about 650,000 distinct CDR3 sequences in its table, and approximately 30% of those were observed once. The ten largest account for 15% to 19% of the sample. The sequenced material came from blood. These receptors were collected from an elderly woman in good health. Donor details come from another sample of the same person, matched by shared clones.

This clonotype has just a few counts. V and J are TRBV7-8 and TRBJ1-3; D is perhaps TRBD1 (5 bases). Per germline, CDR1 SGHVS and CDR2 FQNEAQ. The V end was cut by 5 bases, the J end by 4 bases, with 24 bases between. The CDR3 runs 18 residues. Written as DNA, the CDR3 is TGTGCCAGCAGCCCTAGCCTGACGGGGGAGGCGAGAGGAAACACCATATATTTT. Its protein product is CASSPSLTGEARGNTIYF.

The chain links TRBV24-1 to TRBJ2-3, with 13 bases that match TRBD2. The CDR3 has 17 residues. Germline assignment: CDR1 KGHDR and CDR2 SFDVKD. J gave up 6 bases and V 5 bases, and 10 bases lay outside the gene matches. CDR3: CATSVAGLAGVEDTQYF. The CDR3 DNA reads TGTGCCACCAGTGTCGCAGGACTAGCGGGAGTGGAGGATACGCAGTATTTT.

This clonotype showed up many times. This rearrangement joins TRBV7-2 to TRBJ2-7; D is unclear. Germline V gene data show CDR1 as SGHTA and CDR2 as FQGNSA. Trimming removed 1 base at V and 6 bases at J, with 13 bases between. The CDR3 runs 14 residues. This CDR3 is CASSLVGSTTEQYF. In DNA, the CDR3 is TGTGCCAGCAGCTTAGTTGGGTCTACAACCGAGCAGTACTTC.

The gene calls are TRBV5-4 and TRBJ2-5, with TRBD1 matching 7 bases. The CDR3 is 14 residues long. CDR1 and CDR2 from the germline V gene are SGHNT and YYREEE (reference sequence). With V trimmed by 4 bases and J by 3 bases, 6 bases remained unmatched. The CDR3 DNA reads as TGTGCCAGCAGCGAGTGGGACAGAGAAGAGACCCAGTACTTC. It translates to CASSEWDREETQYF. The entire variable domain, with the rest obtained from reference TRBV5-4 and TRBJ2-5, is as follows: ETGVTQSPTHLIKTRGQQVTLRCSSQSGHNTVSWYQQALGQGPQFIFQYYREEENGRGNFPPRFSGLQFPNYSSELNVNALELDDSALYLCASSEWDREETQYFGPGTRLLVL.

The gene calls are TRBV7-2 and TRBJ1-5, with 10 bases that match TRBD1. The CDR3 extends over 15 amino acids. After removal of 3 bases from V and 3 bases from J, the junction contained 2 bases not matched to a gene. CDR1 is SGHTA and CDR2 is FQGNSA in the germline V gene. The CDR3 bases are TGTGCCAGCAGCTTTGGGACAGGGGTCAATCAGCCCCAGCATTTT. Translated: CASSFGTGVNQPQHF.

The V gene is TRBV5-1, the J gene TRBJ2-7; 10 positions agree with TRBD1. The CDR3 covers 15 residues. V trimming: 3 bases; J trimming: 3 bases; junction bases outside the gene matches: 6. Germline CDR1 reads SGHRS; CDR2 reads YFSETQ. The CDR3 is CASSSWDRGDYEQYF. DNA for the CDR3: TGCGCCAGCAGCTCCTGGGACAGGGGCGACTACGAGCAGTACTTC.

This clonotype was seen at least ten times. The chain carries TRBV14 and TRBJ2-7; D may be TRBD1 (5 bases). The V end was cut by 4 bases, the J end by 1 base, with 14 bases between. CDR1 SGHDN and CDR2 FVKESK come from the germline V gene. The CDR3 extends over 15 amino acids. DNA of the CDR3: TGTGCCAGCAGCCGCCTGGTGGACACTTCCTACGAGCAGTACTTC. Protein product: CASSRLVDTSYEQYF.

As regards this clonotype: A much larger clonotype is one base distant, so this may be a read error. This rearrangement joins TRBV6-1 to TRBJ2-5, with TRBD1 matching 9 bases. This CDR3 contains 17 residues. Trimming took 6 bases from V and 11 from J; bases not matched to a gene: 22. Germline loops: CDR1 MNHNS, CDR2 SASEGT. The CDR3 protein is CASREHRDRVRVNEQYF. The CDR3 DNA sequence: TGTGCCAGCAGAGAACACCGGGACAGGGTGAGGGTCAATGAGCAGTACTTC.

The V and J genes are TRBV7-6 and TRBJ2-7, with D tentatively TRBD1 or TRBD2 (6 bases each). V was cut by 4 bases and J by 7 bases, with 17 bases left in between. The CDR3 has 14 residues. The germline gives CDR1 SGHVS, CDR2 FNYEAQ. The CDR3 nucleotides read TGTGCCAGCAGCTCCGGACAGCCTGGGGGGGAGCAGTACTTC. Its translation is CASSSGQPGGEQYF.

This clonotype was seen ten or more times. The DNA for the CDR3 is TGCGCCAGCAGCCGATTACAGGGTCTTCAAGAGACCCAGTACTTC. Its protein product is CASSRLQGLQETQYF. The V and J genes are TRBV5-1 and TRBJ2-5; D perhaps matches TRBD1 (6 bases). V lost 4 bases and J lost 2, with 15 bases in between. Germline assignment: CDR1 SGHRS and CDR2 YFSETQ. CDR3 length: 15 amino acids.

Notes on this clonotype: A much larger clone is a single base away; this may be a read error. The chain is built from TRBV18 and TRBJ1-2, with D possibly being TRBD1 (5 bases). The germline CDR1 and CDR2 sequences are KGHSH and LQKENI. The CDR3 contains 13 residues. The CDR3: CASSSGQPYGHTF. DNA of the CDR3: TGTGCCAGCTCCTCGGGGCAGCCTTATGGCCACACCTTC.

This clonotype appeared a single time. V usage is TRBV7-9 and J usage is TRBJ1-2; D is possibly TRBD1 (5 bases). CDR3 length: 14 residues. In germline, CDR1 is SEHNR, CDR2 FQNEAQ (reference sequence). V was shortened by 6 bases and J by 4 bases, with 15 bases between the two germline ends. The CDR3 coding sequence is TGTGCCAGCAGTCCAGGGTTTGAGGGCTATGGCTACACCTTC. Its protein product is CASSPGFEGYGYTF.

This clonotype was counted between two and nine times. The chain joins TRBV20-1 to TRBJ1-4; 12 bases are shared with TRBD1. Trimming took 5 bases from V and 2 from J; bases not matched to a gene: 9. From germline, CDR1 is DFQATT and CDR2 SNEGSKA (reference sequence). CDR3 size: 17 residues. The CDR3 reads CSASSGQGAWTNEKLFF. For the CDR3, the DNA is TGCAGTGCTTCCTCGGGACAGGGGGCTTGGACTAATGAAAAACTGTTTTTT.

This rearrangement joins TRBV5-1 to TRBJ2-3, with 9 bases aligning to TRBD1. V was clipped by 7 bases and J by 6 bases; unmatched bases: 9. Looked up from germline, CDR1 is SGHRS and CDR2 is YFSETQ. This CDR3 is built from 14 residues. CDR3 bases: TGCGCCAGCGTCCCCGGGACAGGGTCCGATACGCAGTATTTT. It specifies CASVPGTGSDTQYF.

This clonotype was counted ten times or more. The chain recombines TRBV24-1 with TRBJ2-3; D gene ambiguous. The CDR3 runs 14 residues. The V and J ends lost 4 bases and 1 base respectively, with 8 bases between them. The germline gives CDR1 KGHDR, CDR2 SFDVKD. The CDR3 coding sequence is TGTGCCACCAGTGAGTCCGGCGGCACAGATACGCAGTATTTT. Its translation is CATSESGGTDTQYF.

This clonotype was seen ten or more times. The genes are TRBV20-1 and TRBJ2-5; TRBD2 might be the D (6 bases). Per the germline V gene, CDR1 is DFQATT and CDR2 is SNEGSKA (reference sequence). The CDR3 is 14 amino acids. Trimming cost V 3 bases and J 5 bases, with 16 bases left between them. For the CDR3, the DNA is TGCAGTGCTAGGCTGGGGACTCCTCGGGAGACCCAGTACTTC. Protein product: CSARLGTPRETQYF.

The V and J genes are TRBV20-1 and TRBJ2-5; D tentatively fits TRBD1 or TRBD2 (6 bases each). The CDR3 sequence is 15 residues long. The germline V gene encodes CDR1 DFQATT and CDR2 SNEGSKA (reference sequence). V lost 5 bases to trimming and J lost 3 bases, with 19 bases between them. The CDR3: CSAGLGGLGKETQYF. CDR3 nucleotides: TGCAGTGCTGGTCTTGGGGGGCTTGGTAAAGAGACCCAGTACTTC.

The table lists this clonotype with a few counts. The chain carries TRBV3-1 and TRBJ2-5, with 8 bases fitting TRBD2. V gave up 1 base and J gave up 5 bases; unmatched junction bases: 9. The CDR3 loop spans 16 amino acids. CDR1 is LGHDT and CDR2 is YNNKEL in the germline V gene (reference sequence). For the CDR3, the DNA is TGTGCCAGCAGCCAAGCCCGGGTTAGCGGGGAGGAGACCCAGTACTTC. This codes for CASSQARVSGEETQYF.